The 21 T cell receptor beta chains in this list originate from one sample, sequenced in a study of T cell repertoires in cytomegalovirus infection (dated by TCRdb to between 2017 and 2020). Instrument on record: Illumina HiSeq 1500. The public sequencing data were trimmed at Q25 with fastp and processed into clonotypes with MiXCR by TCRdb, which kept only in-frame beta chains. Entries are consolidated by CDR3 protein sequence, retaining the most common genes and DNA. The sample table contains under 150,000 distinct CDR3 sequences; only one count was recorded for 30% to 35% of them. Roughly two fifths of the sample goes to the ten largest clones. Antigens of these TCRs are unknown. The sample's treatment or condition label, decoded: in vitro stimulation with specific CMV peptide epitopes to enrich CMV-specific T cells. The sequencing used CD8+ T cells from cultured PBMCs, collected from culture after CMV antigen stimulation. These receptors were collected from a human donor in good health (CMV status not recorded). Some clones in this sample may be carry-over from other donors' samples.

Only a few counts were recorded for this clonotype. This chain joins TRBV12-3 or TRBV12-4 and TRBJ2-3; D gene ambiguous. Deletions cut 6 bases from V and 0 bases from J, with 7 bases between. The CDR3 has 13 amino acids. Here the CDR3 DNA reads TGTGCCAGCAGGCATACTAGCACAGATACGCAGTATTTT. This translates into CASRHTSTDTQYF.

The chain carries TRBV20-1 and TRBJ2-7; TRBD2 matches 9 bases. The CDR3 consists of 16 residues. The germline V gene has CDR1 DFQATT and CDR2 SNEGSKA (reference sequence). V was clipped by 0 bases and J by 0 bases; unmatched bases: 6. The CDR3 DNA reads TGCAGTGCTAGAGATTTGGCTAGCGGGGTCTCCTACGAGCAGTACTTC. Amino acids: CSARDLASGVSYEQYF.

The chain couples TRBV6-1 to TRBJ1-5; 7 bases are shared with TRBD1. CDR1 and CDR2 from the germline V gene are MNHNS and SASEGT. V dropped 5 bases and J dropped 5; count of bases not matched to a gene: 9. The CDR3 consists of 15 residues. The CDR3 region is CASSPPAGGDQPQHF. CDR3 DNA sequence: TGTGCCAGCAGTCCGCCGGCAGGGGGAGATCAGCCCCAGCATTTT.

The chain combines TRBV6-5 with TRBJ1-2, with 9 bases matching TRBD1. V dropped 0 bases and J dropped 5; count of bases not matched to a gene: 7. The CDR3 has 16 amino acids. Germline V gives CDR1 MNHEY, CDR2 SVGAGI. As DNA, the CDR3 is TGTGCCAGCAGTTACTCGACAGGGACAGGGTGGTATGGCTACACCTTC. Translation gives CASSYSTGTGWYGYTF.

V usage is TRBV7-2 and J usage is TRBJ2-1; 9 nucleotides align to TRBD2. With 1 base clipped from V and 5 bases from J, the junction kept 9 bases outside the gene matches. CDR1 and CDR2 from the germline V gene are SGHTA and FQGNSA. This CDR3 spans 17 amino acids. This CDR3 is CASSLVLGGGVNNEQFF. In nucleotides, the CDR3 is TGTGCCAGCAGCTTAGTACTAGGCGGGGGGGTTAACAATGAGCAGTTCTTC.

The count of this clonotype is one. The chain links TRBV11-2 to TRBJ2-5; D unclear. V lost 0 bases and J 2 bases, leaving 4 bases between the germline ends. The CDR3 has 13 residues. Per germline, CDR1 SGHAT and CDR2 FQNNGV. The CDR3 DNA is TGTGCCAGCAGCTTAGAACCACAAGAGACCCAGTACTTC. Its protein product is CASSLEPQETQYF.

This sequence joins TRBV6-1 and TRBJ1-2, with TRBD1 identical over 8 bases. J was trimmed by 6 bases and V by 6 bases; bases with no gene match: 9. This CDR3 has 14 residues. CDR1 MNHNS and CDR2 SASEGT come from the germline V gene. The CDR3 nucleotides are TGTGCCAGCAGGCGACAGGGGAGGGTTAATGGCTACACCTTC. Translated: CASRRQGRVNGYTF.

A few counts support this clonotype. The chain is built from TRBV6-1 and TRBJ1-2, with no clear D. CDR3 size: 12 residues. Germline CDR1 reads MNHNS; CDR2 reads SASEGT. Between the trimmed V and J ends, which lost 6 bases and 4 bases, there was a span of 9 bases. Here the CDR3 DNA reads TGTGCCAGCAGCGCTGGGAGCTATGGCTACACCTTC. Translated: CASSAGSYGYTF.

This clonotype was seen repeatedly, ten times or more. The rearrangement links TRBV7-2 to TRBJ1-2; possibly TRBD1 for D (5 bases). Germline V gene data show CDR1 as SGHTA and CDR2 as FQGNSA. Trimming took 1 base from V and 7 from J, leaving 16 bases between them. CDR3 size: 15 residues. The CDR3 sequence: CASSLGLLGVAGYTF. The CDR3 DNA sequence: TGTGCCAGCAGCTTAGGTCTCTTGGGGGTAGCTGGCTACACCTTC.

This clonotype showed up just a few times. The chain joins TRBV6-5 to TRBJ2-2; 8 bases fit TRBD2. Germline CDR1 reads MNHEY; CDR2 reads SVGAGI. The CDR3 spans 14 residues. Trimming cost V 7 bases and J 3 bases; bases outside gene matches: 4. This chain's CDR3 is CASNPGGDTGELFF. DNA for the CDR3: TGTGCCAGCAACCCGGGAGGGGACACCGGGGAGCTGTTTTTT.

This clonotype showed up many times. The V and J genes are TRBV7-2 and TRBJ1-1, with TRBD1 matching over 9 bases. Trimming at V came to 6 bases and at J to 6 bases, leaving 11 bases not matched to a gene. CDR3 length equals 15 residues. CDR1 SGHTA and CDR2 FQGNSA come from the germline V gene. DNA for the CDR3: TGTGCCAGCAGGTATACAGGGGGCGGAACGGCTGAAGCTTTCTTT. Amino acids: CASRYTGGGTAEAFF.

This rearrangement joins TRBV12-3 or TRBV12-4 to TRBJ1-2; the match to TRBD1 covers 7 bases. This CDR3 has 14 amino acids. V trimming: 6 bases; J trimming: 4 bases; junction bases outside the gene matches: 8. The CDR3 DNA reads TGTGCCAGCAGCCCCTCGGCAGGGGGCTATGGCTACACCTTC. Its translation is CASSPSAGGYGYTF.

The rearrangement uses TRBV19 and TRBJ1-1; D is undetermined. The CDR3 has 12 residues. V shed 0 bases and J shed 7 bases, with 6 bases lying between them. Germline CDR1 LNHDA, CDR2 SQIVND (reference sequence). CDR3 loop: CASSIDLGEAFF. The CDR3 nucleotides read TGTGCCAGTAGTATAGATCTGGGTGAAGCTTTCTTT. Together with reference TRBV19 and TRBJ1-1, the CDR3 gives the full variable domain: DGGITQSPKYLFRKEGQNVTLSCEQNLNHDAMYWYRQDPGQGLRLIYYSQIVNDFQKGDIAEGYSVSREKKESFPLTVTSAQKNPTAFYLCASSIDLGEAFFGQGTRLTVV.

This clonotype was counted at least ten times. CDR3 sequence (DNA): TGTGCCAGCAGCGTAGGAGGAGAAGTCTCGGGGGAGCAGTTCTTC. Amino acid sequence: CASSVGGEVSGEQFF. The genes are TRBV9 and TRBJ2-1; tentatively, D is TRBD2 (5 bases). This CDR3 spans 15 amino acids. Germline-derived CDR1 and CDR2 are SGDLS and YYNGEE. V lost 0 bases and J 10 bases, leaving 17 bases between the germline ends.

The chain carries TRBV10-2 and TRBJ2-1, with 7 nucleotides matching TRBD2. The V gene's germline CDR1 is WSHSY and CDR2 SAAADI. The CDR3 is 11 residues long. V was pared by 7 bases and J by 6 bases, with 0 bases of the junction left unmatched. CDR3 amino acids: CASTGGNEQFF. The CDR3 DNA reads as TGCGCCAGCACGGGGGGCAATGAGCAGTTCTTC.

This clonotype was seen at least ten times. This rearrangement joins TRBV12-3 or TRBV12-4 to TRBJ1-3; D is uncertain. The length of the CDR3 is 13 residues. V shed 1 base and J shed 3 bases, with 4 bases lying between them. As DNA, the CDR3 is TGTGCCAGCAGTTTAGGTCTTGGAAACACCATATATTTT. This translates into CASSLGLGNTIYF.

This clonotype was seen a few times. The chain recombines TRBV25-1 with TRBJ2-3, with a possible D match to TRBD1 (6 bases). Per the germline V gene, CDR1 is MGHDK and CDR2 is SYGVNS. V dropped 1 base and J dropped 6 bases, with 17 bases sitting between them. The CDR3 runs 16 residues. CDR3 DNA sequence: TGTGCCAGCAGTGAATCCATGGTAGGGGGAGTCGATACGCAGTATTTT. Translated, it gives CASSESMVGGVDTQYF.

The chain links TRBV27 to TRBJ2-1; D might be TRBD1 (6 bases). V was pared by 6 bases and J by 6 bases, with 15 bases between. Germline assignment: CDR1 MNHEY and CDR2 SMNVEV (reference sequence). The CDR3 sequence is 14 residues long. CDR3 residues: CASRIGGEINEQFF. CDR3 coding DNA: TGTGCCAGCAGGATTGGGGGCGAGATCAATGAGCAGTTCTTC.

This clonotype was seen a few times. The rearrangement joins TRBV6-5 to TRBJ1-2; possible D gene TRBD1, 6 bases. The germline V gene has CDR1 MNHEY and CDR2 SVGAGI. This CDR3 has 13 residues. The V end lost 4 bases, the J end lost 8 bases, and 14 bases lay between the germline ends. The CDR3 sequence is CASSSTPGVGYTF. CDR3 nucleotide sequence: TGTGCCAGCAGTTCCACTCCAGGGGTAGGCTACACCTTC.

This clonotype came up a few times. The genes are TRBV6-5 and TRBJ2-2; D is possibly TRBD2 (5 bases). This CDR3 has 14 amino acids. The V end lost 4 bases, the J end lost 6 bases, and 12 bases lay between the germline ends. CDR1 is MNHEY and CDR2 is SVGAGI in the germline V gene. The CDR3 bases are TGTGCCAGCAGTTTTATCACTAGGGCCGGGGAGCTGTTTTTT. Translating it yields CASSFITRAGELFF.

This clonotype was detected only a few times. This sequence joins TRBV12-3 or TRBV12-4 and TRBJ2-3; 9 bases align to TRBD2. The J segment lost 6 bases and the V segment lost 3 bases, leaving 7 bases of the junction unmatched. This CDR3 comprises 15 residues. The DNA for the CDR3 is TGTGCCAGCAGTTTGGGGCGGGGGGGTGTGGATACGCAGTATTTT. It codes for CASSLGRGGVDTQYF.